A single sample is the source of the 29 T cell receptor beta chains below, sequenced in a study of T cells after yellow fever vaccination. MiXCR, run by TCRdb on the 5' RACE reads, gives a single entry per CDR3 protein. The sample shows 300,000 to 400,000 distinct CDR3 sequences, 12% of them seen only once. The sample was CD4+ T cells sorted from PBMCs, taken 15 days after the yellow fever booster vaccination. These receptors all stem from a man younger than 35 who received the YFV17D yellow fever vaccine.

This clonotype was found a few times. The chain uses TRBV3-1 and TRBJ1-2; no firm D call. V gave up 0 bases and J gave up 5 bases, with 10 bases separating them. The CDR3 consists of 14 residues. The V gene's germline CDR1 is LGHDT and CDR2 YNNKEL (reference sequence). The CDR3, as DNA: TGTGCCAGCAGCCAAGATCTCGCCGTATATGGCTACACCTTC. Its protein product is CASSQDLAVYGYTF.

This sequence joins TRBV7-2 and TRBJ2-2; perhaps TRBD2 as D (6 bases). This CDR3 has 18 amino acids. Germline V gene data show CDR1 as SGHTA and CDR2 as FQGNSA. Trimming cost V 2 bases and J 1 base, with 17 bases left between them. CDR3 DNA: TGTGCCAGCAGCTTAAATTTGGGAGGCTGGGGGAACACCGGGGAGCTGTTTTTT. Its protein product is CASSLNLGGWGNTGELFF.

This rearrangement joins TRBV30 to TRBJ2-3, with 10 bases lining up with TRBD2. Per the germline V gene, CDR1 is GTSNPN and CDR2 is SVGIG (reference sequence). The CDR3 runs 13 residues. The V gene end was trimmed by 0 bases and the J gene end by 9 bases; junction bases not matched to a gene: 3. The CDR3 DNA reads as TGTGCCTGGAGTGTGGATAGCGGGGGGACGCAGTATTTT. It encodes CAWSVDSGGTQYF. Using reference TRBV30 and TRBJ2-3 for the parts outside the CDR3, the full variable domain is SQTIHQWPATLVQPVGSPLSLECTVEGTSNPNLYWYRQAAGRGLQLLFYSVGIGQISSEVPQNLSASRPQDRQFILSSKKLLLSDSGFYLCAWSVDSGGTQYFGPGTRLTVL.

This clonotype was seen only a few times. The CDR3 bases are TGTGCCAGCAGCTACTCGACAGGAAACTACGAGACCCAGTACTTC. Protein sequence: CASSYSTGNYETQYF. The chain uses TRBV7-6 and TRBJ2-5, with D possibly being TRBD1 (6 bases). Per the germline V gene, CDR1 is SGHVS and CDR2 is FNYEAQ. This CDR3 has 15 residues. Trimming pared 4 bases from V and 5 bases from J, leaving 17 bases between.

This clonotype was found a few times. V is TRBV7-9 and J is TRBJ2-7; D uncertain. V was pared by 3 bases and J by 2 bases, with 8 bases between. This CDR3 region has 13 residues. Germline V gene data show CDR1 as SEHNR and CDR2 as FQNEAQ (reference sequence). DNA for the CDR3: TGTGCCAGCAGCTTGTTTTCCACCTACGAGCAGTACTTC. This translates into CASSLFSTYEQYF.

The chain uses TRBV21-1 and TRBJ1-2. TRBV21-1 is a listed pseudogene. The length of the CDR3 is 18 residues. In nucleotides, the CDR3 is TGTGCCAGCAGCAAAAACGGGGGTCCGTCCCCCAGGGAACGGGGCTACACCTTC. It is translated as CASSKNGGPSPRERGYTF.

This clonotype was detected many times. This chain links TRBV12-3 or TRBV12-4 with TRBJ2-5; D remains unclear. V dropped 5 bases and J dropped 1 base, with 8 bases sitting between them. CDR3 size: 13 residues. The CDR3 is CASSPGPQETQYF. The CDR3 bases are TGTGCCAGCAGTCCAGGACCCCAAGAGACCCAGTACTTC.

This clonotype has only a few counts. This chain joins TRBV7-2 and TRBJ2-3, with D possibly being TRBD2 (5 bases). Germline V gives CDR1 SGHTA, CDR2 FQGNSA. V lost 2 bases, J lost 4 bases, and 13 bases lay in between. The CDR3 spans 15 residues. This CDR3 reads CASSLNSAASDTQYF. The CDR3 DNA reads TGTGCCAGCAGCTTAAATTCAGCGGCTTCAGATACGCAGTATTTT.

This clonotype came up a few times. The chain links TRBV11-2 to TRBJ2-3; 10 bases line up with TRBD2. Germline V lookup: CDR1 SGHAT, CDR2 FQNNGV. Losses at the gene ends were 5 bases for V and 5 bases for J; bases not matched to a gene: 10. The CDR3 totals 16 residues. In DNA, the CDR3 is TGTGCCAGCAGCCTCCGGGAGCGGGGGGGCGGAGATACGCAGTATTTT. Its protein product is CASSLRERGGGDTQYF.

This chain joins TRBV5-1 and TRBJ2-1; 7 nucleotides align to TRBD2. V was pared by 0 bases and J by 7 bases, with 4 bases of the junction left unmatched. The CDR3 extends over 14 amino acids. The germline CDR1 and CDR2 sequences are SGHRS and YFSETQ. CDR3 region: CASSLALLANEQFF. DNA of the CDR3: TGCGCCAGCAGCTTGGCCCTACTAGCGAATGAGCAGTTCTTC.

The chain employs TRBV28 and TRBJ2-4; TRBD2 is a possible D gene (6 bases). CDR3 length: 12 amino acids. V lost 6 bases and J 8 bases, leaving 11 bases between the germline ends. The germline V gene has CDR1 MDHEN and CDR2 SYDVKM. CDR3 region: CASRPRRDIQYF. CDR3 in DNA: TGTGCCAGCAGACCCCGGAGGGACATTCAGTACTTC.

This clonotype was found a few times. This sequence joins TRBV28 and TRBJ1-6; TRBD1 might be the D (5 bases). The germline V gene has CDR1 MDHEN and CDR2 SYDVKM. This CDR3 region has 15 residues. Trimming took off 6 bases at V and 6 bases at J, with 15 bases between the two ends. The DNA for the CDR3 is TGTGCCAGCAGCCCAGGGCTGGCCGGTAATTCACCCCTCCACTTT. Its protein product is CASSPGLAGNSPLHF.

This clonotype was observed a few times. The J gene is TRBJ1-1, the V gene TRBV9; possible D gene TRBD1, 5 bases. The CDR3 consists of 11 residues. Deletions cut 3 bases from V and 11 bases from J, with 11 bases between. Germline assignment: CDR1 SGDLS and CDR2 YYNGEE. The CDR3 nucleotides read TGTGCCAGCAGCGGAGGGGTCGGGGCTTTCTTT. It translates to CASSGGVGAFF. The full variable domain, completed using reference TRBV9 and TRBJ1-1, is DSGVTQTPKHLITATGQRVTLRCSPRSGDLSVYWYQQSLDQGLQFLIQYYNGEERAKGNILERFSAQQFPDLHSELNLSSLELGDSALYFCASSGGVGAFFGQGTRLTVV.

This sequence joins TRBV20-1 and TRBJ1-5, with D unresolved. Trimming removed 4 bases from V and 4 bases from J, with 11 bases in between. The CDR3 is 13 amino acids. Germline-derived CDR1 and CDR2 are DFQATT and SNEGSKA (reference sequence). CDR3 loop: CSATAAGNQPQHF. In DNA, the CDR3 is TGCAGTGCTACCGCGGCAGGTAATCAGCCCCAGCATTTT.

In this sample, this clonotype turned up many times. The V gene is TRBV7-2, the J gene TRBJ2-3; D is perhaps TRBD1 or TRBD2 (6 bases each). In germline, CDR1 is SGHTA, CDR2 FQGNSA. Trimming pared 8 bases from V and 10 bases from J, leaving 19 bases between. This CDR3 contains 13 residues. CDR3: CASSQGGNRAQYF. The CDR3 DNA sequence: TGTGCCAGCTCACAGGGCGGGAATCGTGCGCAGTATTTT.

This chain links TRBV6-5 with TRBJ2-2; D is perhaps TRBD1 (6 bases). There are 15 residues in the CDR3. Per germline, CDR1 MNHEY and CDR2 SVGAGI. V was pared by 6 bases and J by 1 base, with 12 bases between. As DNA, the CDR3 is TGTGCCAGCAGGATGGACAGACTGAACACCGGGGAGCTGTTTTTT. This sequence encodes CASRMDRLNTGELFF.

This clonotype was found a few times. The chain couples TRBV7-9 to TRBJ1-1, with 7 positions matching TRBD1. The V gene's germline CDR1 is SEHNR and CDR2 FQNEAQ (reference sequence). The CDR3 has 16 amino acids. The V gene end was trimmed by 5 bases and the J gene end by 4 bases; junction bases not matched to a gene: 13. CDR3 DNA: TGTGCCAGCAGCCCGCCAGGGGGGGCTTGGGGCACTGAAGCTTTCTTT. This codes for CASSPPGGAWGTEAFF.

This clonotype was counted a few times. This rearrangement joins TRBV11-2 to TRBJ2-5, with 9 bases that match TRBD2. CDR1 and CDR2 (germline): SGHAT, FQNNGV. The CDR3 length is 16 residues. V dropped 3 bases and J dropped 2; count of bases not matched to a gene: 7. CDR3 region: CASSLQLTSGQETQYF. The CDR3 DNA reads TGTGCCAGCAGCTTGCAGCTGACTAGCGGACAAGAGACCCAGTACTTC.

This clonotype was observed a handful of times. The chain combines TRBV10-3 with TRBJ1-1; D is ambiguous. The CDR3 is 15 residues long. The germline V and J ends were trimmed by 0 bases and 4 bases, with 12 bases remaining between them. From germline, CDR1 is ENHRY and CDR2 SYGVKD. CDR3 in amino acids: CAISESVGNPTEAFF. CDR3 nucleotides: TGTGCCATCAGTGAGTCTGTAGGGAACCCCACTGAAGCTTTCTTT.

J is TRBJ2-3 and V is TRBV7-2; TRBD2 aligns across 8 bases. The length of the CDR3 is 16 residues. Germline CDR1 and CDR2: SGHTA and FQGNSA. Trimming took 3 bases from V and 4 from J; bases not matched to a gene: 9. Written as DNA, the CDR3 is TGTGCCAGCAGCTTGAGAGTCGGGGGGGTCGCAGATACGCAGTATTTT. Its protein product is CASSLRVGGVADTQYF.

This clonotype has just a few counts. This chain joins TRBV7-2 and TRBJ1-2; D is unclear. CDR1 and CDR2 from the germline V gene are SGHTA and FQGNSA. The CDR3 is 15 amino acids. With 2 bases removed from V and 3 bases from J, the gap between germline ends came to 13 bases. The CDR3: CASSLSPGLDYGYTF. CDR3 nucleotides: TGTGCCAGCAGCTTAAGTCCCGGGTTGGACTATGGCTACACCTTC. Full variable domain (rest looked up from reference TRBV7-2 and TRBJ1-2): GAGVSQSPSNKVTEKGKDVELRCDPISGHTALYWYRQSLGQGLEFLIYFQGNSAPDKSGLPSDRFSAERTGGSVSTLTIQRTQQEDSAVYLCASSLSPGLDYGYTFGSGTRLTVV.

This clonotype occurred a few times. This chain links TRBV4-3 with TRBJ1-6; TRBD1 matches at 7 bases. Trimming removed 0 bases from V and 10 bases from J; junction bases left unmatched: 12. In germline, CDR1 is LGHNA, CDR2 YSLEER. CDR3 size: 17 residues. The CDR3 sequence is CASSQEGGRGNRSPLHF. In nucleotides, the CDR3 is TGCGCCAGCAGCCAAGAAGGTGGCAGGGGGAATCGATCACCCCTCCACTTT.

This clonotype was observed a few times. The J gene is TRBJ2-2, the V gene TRBV7-9; 9 nucleotides align to TRBD1. Trimming cost V 5 bases and J 7 bases; bases outside gene matches: 5. CDR1 and CDR2 (germline): SEHNR, FQNEAQ (reference sequence). This CDR3 is 14 amino acids long. The CDR3 region has the DNA TGTGCCAGCAGCCAAACAGGGGGCCACGGGGAGCTGTTTTTT. This encodes CASSQTGGHGELFF.

This clonotype was found a few times. The chain couples TRBV4-1 to TRBJ1-5; D is perhaps TRBD1 (6 bases). The CDR3 runs 16 residues. V was shortened by 1 base and J by 4 bases, with 14 bases between the two germline ends. Per germline, CDR1 MGHRA and CDR2 YSYEKL. Here the CDR3 reads CASSQGEGGENQPQHF. CDR3 DNA sequence: TGCGCCAGCAGCCAAGGAGAAGGGGGGGAGAATCAGCCCCAGCATTTT.

This clonotype was detected only once. The chain joins TRBV10-3 to TRBJ1-6, with TRBD1 identical over 7 bases. Trimming cost V 0 bases and J 6 bases; bases outside gene matches: 8. Per the germline V gene, CDR1 is ENHRY and CDR2 is SYGVKD. This CDR3 region has 17 residues. The CDR3 DNA sequence: TGTGCCATCAGTGAGTCTCCCCAGACAGGGCCTAATTCACCCCTCCACTTT. This sequence encodes CAISESPQTGPNSPLHF.

The chain recombines TRBV12-3 or TRBV12-4 with TRBJ2-2; D not resolved. Trimming removed 7 bases at V and 4 bases at J, with 16 bases between. CDR3 length: 15 residues. The CDR3 DNA sequence: TGTGCCAGCAACGACCCCGGAAGGTTCACCGGGGAGCTGTTTTTT. Translated, it gives CASNDPGRFTGELFF.

Notes on this clonotype: This sequence may be a read error, since a much larger clone differs from it by one base. This chain links TRBV28 with TRBJ1-2; 10 bases line up with TRBD1. Germline V gene sequence: CDR1 MDHEN, CDR2 SYDVKM. The CDR3 has 15 amino acids. The V and J ends lost 6 bases and 6 bases, in that order; junction bases with no gene match: 10. The CDR3 region has the DNA TGTGCCAGCAGCACCGGGACAGGGGTGAGGGATGGCTACACCTTC. It specifies CASSTGTGVRDGYTF.

V gene TRBV9 combines with J gene TRBJ2-3; D is perhaps TRBD1 (7 bases). The CDR3 covers 16 residues. Trimming shortened V by 3 bases and J by 0 bases, and 14 bases separated the two germline ends. In germline, CDR1 is SGDLS, CDR2 YYNGEE. The CDR3 here is CASSGRRGQSTDTQYF. The CDR3 DNA is TGTGCCAGCAGCGGTAGGAGGGGGCAAAGCACAGATACGCAGTATTTT.

This clonotype has just a few counts. V and J are TRBV7-6 and TRBJ1-5; 7 positions match TRBD1. CDR1 and CDR2 from the germline V gene are SGHVS and FNYEAQ. This CDR3 spans 15 amino acids. V shed 1 base, J shed 7 bases, and the junction held 7 bases outside the gene matches. CDR3 amino acids: CASSLDSAGGQPQHF. CDR3 DNA: TGTGCCAGCAGCTTAGATTCGGCAGGGGGACAGCCCCAGCATTTT.